One sample yielded the 2 T cell receptor beta chains listed below, sequenced in a study of cytomegalovirus exposure and HLA in healthy donors. The PCR made use of 60 Vbeta and 13 Jbeta primers. Profiled with immunoSEQ multiplex PCR; TCRdb holds only in-frame clones, not every one. The table has about 160,000 clones, 80% to 90% seen once. The material sequenced was PBMCs. These receptors were collected from a woman aged 50 to 60 in good health and CMV-seronegative.

V usage is TRBV10-3 and J usage is TRBJ2-6; perhaps TRBD1 as D (6 bases). Germline CDR1 ENHRY, CDR2 SYGVKD. Trimming took 4 bases from V and 3 from J, leaving 16 bases between them. The CDR3 is 17 residues long. The CDR3 spells CAISAPRGSYGANVLTF. DNA of the CDR3: TGTGCCATCAGTGCCCCAAGGGGGTCGTATGGGGCCAACGTCCTGACTTTC.

The chain recombines TRBV5-1 with TRBJ2-5, with TRBD2 matching over 8 bases. Germline assignment: CDR1 SGHRS and CDR2 YFSETQ. V lost 0 bases and J lost 5; bases outside the gene matches: 3. The CDR3 is made up of 14 amino acids. The CDR3 DNA sequence: TGCGCCAGCAGCTTGGCGGGAGGGCACGAGACCCAGTACTTC. Amino acids: CASSLAGGHETQYF. Filled out from reference TRBV5-1 and TRBJ2-5, the complete variable domain reads KAGVTQTPRYLIKTRGQQVTLSCSPISGHRSVSWYQQTPGQGLQFLFEYFSETQRNKGNFPGRFSGRQFSNSRSEMNVSTLELGDSALYLCASSLAGGHETQYFGPGTRLLVL.